These 7 T cell receptor beta chains came from one sample sequenced in a study of shared clonotypes between healthy human individuals. The data were produced by immunoSEQ multiplex PCR, yet TCRdb's version contains in-frame clones alone and is incomplete. The sample shows 550,000 to 750,000 clones, roughly 95% of them seen only once. As defined, naive CD8 cells were CD45RO-negative and positively selected for CCR7, with terminally differentiated effector memory CD45RA+ cells excluded. Sequenced: naive CD8+ T cells sorted from blood. The source is a woman in her thirties in good health.

The genes are TRBV5-6 and TRBJ2-7, with D possibly being TRBD1 or TRBD2 (5 bases each). The CDR3 loop spans 13 amino acids. The V and J ends lost 4 bases and 5 bases respectively, with 13 bases between them. Germline V gives CDR1 SGHDT, CDR2 YYEEEE. CDR3 sequence reads: CASSPSWDHEQYF. The CDR3 DNA follows: TGTGCCAGCAGCCCCTCATGGGACCACGAGCAGTACTTC.

In its sample, this clone was seen a few times. The V gene is TRBV6-5, the J gene TRBJ2-7; D uncertain. V lost 5 bases, J lost 2 bases, and 10 bases lay in between. Per germline, CDR1 MNHEY and CDR2 SVGAGI. The CDR3 runs 13 residues. CDR3 DNA: TGTGCCAGCAGTAACGGACCGACCTACGAGCAGTACTTC. Encoded protein: CASSNGPTYEQYF.

The rearrangement uses TRBV6-4 and TRBJ2-5; TRBD1 aligns across 10 bases. There are 15 residues in the CDR3. Per germline, CDR1 MRHNA and CDR2 SNTAGT. Losses at the gene ends were 5 bases for V and 5 bases for J; bases not matched to a gene: 8. CDR3: CASSPGQGQRETQYF. The CDR3 nucleotides are TGTGCCAGCAGTCCGGGACAGGGGCAGAGGGAGACCCAGTACTTC.

The chain uses TRBV2 and TRBJ2-5; 7 positions match TRBD1. Matching the DNA end better, TRBJ2-7 makes the J call doubtful. The CDR3 consists of 13 residues. Per the germline V gene, CDR1 is SNHLY and CDR2 is FYNNEI. The CDR3 sequence: CATIRGLGYEQYF. Here the CDR3 DNA reads TGTGCCACGATTAGGGGGCTTGGGTACGAGCAGTACTTC.

V is TRBV7-3 and J is TRBJ2-3; D is unclear. Trimming stripped 4 bases from V and 0 bases from J, with 11 bases between. CDR3 length equals 15 residues. Germline V CDR1 and CDR2: SGHTA, FQGTGA. CDR3 in amino acids: CASSSISTSTDTQYF. In DNA, the CDR3 is TGTGCCAGCAGCTCAATTAGCACTAGCACAGATACGCAGTATTTT.

The chain couples TRBV28 to TRBJ2-2, with a tentative D call TRBD1 (6 bases). The ends were cut back, 4 bases at V and 3 bases at J, with 24 bases in the middle. The CDR3 has 19 residues. Germline assignment: CDR1 MDHEN and CDR2 SYDVKM. The CDR3 loop is CASSYIGAWGQGYTGELFF. The CDR3 DNA reads as TGTGCCAGCAGTTATATTGGAGCTTGGGGGCAGGGTTACACCGGGGAGCTGTTTTTT. The full variable domain, rest sourced from reference TRBV28 and TRBJ2-2, is DVKVTQSSRYLVKRTGEKVFLECVQDMDHENMFWYRQDPGLGLRLIYFSYDVKMKEKGDIPEGYSVSREKKERFSLILESASTNQTSMYLCASSYIGAWGQGYTGELFFGEGSRLTVL.

This rearrangement joins TRBV19 to TRBJ1-5, with D possibly TRBD1 on 6 matching bases. Germline assignment: CDR1 LNHDA and CDR2 SQIVND (reference sequence). The CDR3 is made up of 14 amino acids. V shed 4 bases and J shed 7 bases, with 14 bases lying between them. The CDR3 DNA reads as TGTGCCAGTAGTACCATAGGGGGAAAACAGCCCCAGCATTTT. Its protein is CASSTIGGKQPQHF.